This T cell receptor beta chain was retrieved from a study of intratumoral heterogeneity in liver cancer. Study-level information: With a median age of roughly 60 years, most patients were men.

As concerns this clone: The antigen remains undetermined.

Study-wide points: The authors noted under-sampled tumor-infiltrating lymphocyte representation as a limitation.

Sequencing was performed with immunoSEQ multiplex PCR; in TCRdb, only in-frame clones are kept and a portion is missing. In the table there are tens of thousands of clones, just under 75% of which are singletons. All patients had early-stage hepatocellular carcinoma and were untreated before surgical resection. Samples came from areas without visible necrosis or hemorrhage. The CDR3 has 13 amino acids. Trimming stripped 4 bases from V and 4 bases from J, with 8 bases between. Germline lookup yields CDR1 MNHEY and CDR2 SVGAGI. The sample was tumor-adjacent normal tissue, taken before any cancer treatment. The receptor comes from a woman between 65 and 79 years old with hepatocellular carcinoma. The chain couples TRBV6-5 to TRBJ1-3; D is unresolved. The CDR3 sequence: CASSSQEGNTIYF. The CDR3 DNA follows: TGTGCCAGCAGTTCTCAGGAAGGAAACACCATATATTTT.